This T cell receptor (beta chain) is drawn from a study of cytomegalovirus exposure and HLA in healthy donors. Study-wide context: An early data release held 79 million or so unique TCRs from HLA-typed donors.

Use of 60 Vbeta and 13 Jbeta primers characterized the PCR. Produced via immunoSEQ multiplex PCR; TCRdb's table is partial and in-frame only. The sample records roughly 200,000 clones, about 70% being singletons. Notes on the study in general: A later analysis, which compared TCR beta chains of equal frequency, found the HLA-associated ones more clonally expanded. It was confirmed in vitro that three of the CMV-associated chains were specific for CMV antigens. Immune exposure data for these donors was limited to CMV serostatus.

As regards this clone: No antigen is known for it.

The CDR3 has 17 amino acids. After removal of 1 base from V and 2 bases from J, the junction contained 11 bases not matched to a gene. Per germline, CDR1 GTSNPN and CDR2 SVGIG (reference sequence). This TCR was recovered from a woman younger than 45 in good health and CMV-seronegative. Sequencing was performed on PBMCs. This chain uses TRBV30 with TRBJ1-5; 7 nucleotides match TRBD1. The CDR3, as DNA: TGTGCCTGGAGTGCTCCGGGACAGACGTTGGGCAATCAGCCCCAGCATTTT. As protein: CAWSAPGQTLGNQPQHF.